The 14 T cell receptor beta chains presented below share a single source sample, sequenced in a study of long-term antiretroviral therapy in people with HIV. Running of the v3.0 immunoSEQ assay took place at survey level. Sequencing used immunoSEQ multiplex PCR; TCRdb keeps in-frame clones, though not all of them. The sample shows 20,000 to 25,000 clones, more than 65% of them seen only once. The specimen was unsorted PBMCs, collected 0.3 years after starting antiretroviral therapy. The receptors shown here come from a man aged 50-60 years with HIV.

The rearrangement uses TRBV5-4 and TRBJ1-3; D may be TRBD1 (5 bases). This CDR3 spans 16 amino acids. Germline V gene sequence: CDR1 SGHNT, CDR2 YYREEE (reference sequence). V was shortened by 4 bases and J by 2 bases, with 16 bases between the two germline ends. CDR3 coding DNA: TGTGCCAGCAGCCCAAAGGGCGGGGGGGCTGGAAACACCATATATTTT. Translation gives CASSPKGGGAGNTIYF. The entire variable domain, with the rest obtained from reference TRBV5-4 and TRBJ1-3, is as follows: ETGVTQSPTHLIKTRGQQVTLRCSSQSGHNTVSWYQQALGQGPQFIFQYYREEENGRGNFPPRFSGLQFPNYSSELNVNALELDDSALYLCASSPKGGGAGNTIYFGEGSWLTVV.

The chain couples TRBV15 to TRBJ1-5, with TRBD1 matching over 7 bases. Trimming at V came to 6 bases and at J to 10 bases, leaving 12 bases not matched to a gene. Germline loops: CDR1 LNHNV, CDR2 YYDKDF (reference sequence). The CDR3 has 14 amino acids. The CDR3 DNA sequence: TGTGCCACCAGTCGCGGACAGGACCGTCGACCCCAGCATTTT. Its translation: CATSRGQDRRPQHF. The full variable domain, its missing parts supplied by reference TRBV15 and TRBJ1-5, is DAMVIQNPRYQVTQFGKPVTLSCSQTLNHNVMYWYQQKSSQAPKLLFHYYDKDFNNEADTPDNFQSRRPNTSFCFLDIRSPGLGDTAMYLCATSRGQDRRPQHFGDGTRLSIL.

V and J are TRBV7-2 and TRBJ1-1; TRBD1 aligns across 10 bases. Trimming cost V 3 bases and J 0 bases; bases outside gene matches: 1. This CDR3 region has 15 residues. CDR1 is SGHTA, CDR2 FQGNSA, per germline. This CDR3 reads CASSFDRGLNTEAFF. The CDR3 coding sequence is TGTGCCAGCAGCTTCGACAGGGGGCTGAACACTGAAGCTTTCTTT.

In nucleotides, the CDR3 is TGTGCCAGCAGCTTAGACCCACCGGGGACTAATGAAAAACTGTTTTTT. This translates into CASSLDPPGTNEKLFF. The genes are TRBV7-2 and TRBJ1-4; no reliable D call. From germline, CDR1 is SGHTA and CDR2 FQGNSA. Trimming removed 1 base from V and 2 bases from J, with 11 bases in between. The CDR3 has 16 residues. The variable domain in full, completed from reference TRBV7-2 and TRBJ1-4, reads GAGVSQSPSNKVTEKGKDVELRCDPISGHTALYWYRQSLGQGLEFLIYFQGNSAPDKSGLPSDRFSAERTGGSVSTLTIQRTQQEDSAVYLCASSLDPPGTNEKLFFGSGTQLSVL.

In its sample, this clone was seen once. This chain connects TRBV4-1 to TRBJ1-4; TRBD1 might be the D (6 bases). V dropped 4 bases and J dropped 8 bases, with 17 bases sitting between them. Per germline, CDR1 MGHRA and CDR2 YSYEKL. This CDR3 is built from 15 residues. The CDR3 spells CASSLSRGTAEKLFF. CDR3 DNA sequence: TGCGCCAGCAGCCTTTCTAGGGGGACGGCGGAAAAACTGTTTTTT.

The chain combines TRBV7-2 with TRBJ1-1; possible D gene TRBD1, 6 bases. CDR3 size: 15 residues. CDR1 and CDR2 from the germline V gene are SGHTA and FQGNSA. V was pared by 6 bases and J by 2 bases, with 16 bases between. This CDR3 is CASSFSGGANTEAFF. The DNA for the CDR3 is TGTGCCAGCAGTTTCTCCGGGGGGGCCAACACTGAAGCTTTCTTT.

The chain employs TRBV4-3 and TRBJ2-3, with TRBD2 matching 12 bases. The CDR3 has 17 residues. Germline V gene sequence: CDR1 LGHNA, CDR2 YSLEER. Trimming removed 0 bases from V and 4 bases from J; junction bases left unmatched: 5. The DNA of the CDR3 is TGCGCCAGCAGCCAAGATGCCGGGACTAGCGGGTCAGATACGCAGTATTTT. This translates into CASSQDAGTSGSDTQYF.

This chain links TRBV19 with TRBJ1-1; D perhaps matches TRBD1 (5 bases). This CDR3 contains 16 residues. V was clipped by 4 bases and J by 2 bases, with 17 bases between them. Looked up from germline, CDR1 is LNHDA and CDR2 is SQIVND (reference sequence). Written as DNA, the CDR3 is TGTGCCAGTAGTACGGGCCTCAGACAGATTAACACTGAAGCTTTCTTT. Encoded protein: CASSTGLRQINTEAFF.

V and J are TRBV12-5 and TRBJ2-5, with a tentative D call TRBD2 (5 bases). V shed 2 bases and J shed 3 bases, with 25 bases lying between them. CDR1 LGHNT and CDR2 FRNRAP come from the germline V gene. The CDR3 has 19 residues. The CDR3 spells CASGLTPDGGLSPEETQYF. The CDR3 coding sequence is TGTGCTAGTGGTTTGACCCCAGATGGCGGGCTTTCCCCAGAAGAGACCCAGTACTTC.

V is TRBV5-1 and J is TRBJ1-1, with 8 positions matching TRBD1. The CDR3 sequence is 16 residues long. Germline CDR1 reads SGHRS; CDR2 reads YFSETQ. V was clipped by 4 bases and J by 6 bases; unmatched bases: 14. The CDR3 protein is CASSPDPGTGPPEAFF. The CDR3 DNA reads TGCGCCAGCAGCCCTGACCCCGGGACAGGACCCCCTGAAGCTTTCTTT. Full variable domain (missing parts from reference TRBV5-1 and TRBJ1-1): KAGVTQTPRYLIKTRGQQVTLSCSPISGHRSVSWYQQTPGQGLQFLFEYFSETQRNKGNFPGRFSGRQFSNSRSEMNVSTLELGDSALYLCASSPDPGTGPPEAFFGQGTRLTVV.

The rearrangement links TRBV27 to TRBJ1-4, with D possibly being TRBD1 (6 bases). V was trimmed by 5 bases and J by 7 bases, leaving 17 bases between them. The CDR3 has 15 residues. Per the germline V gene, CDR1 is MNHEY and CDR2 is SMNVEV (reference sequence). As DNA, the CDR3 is TGTGCCAGCAGTCCCCTGGGGGGGCGAATTGAAAAACTGTTTTTT. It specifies CASSPLGGRIEKLFF. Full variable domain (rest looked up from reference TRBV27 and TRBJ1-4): EAQVTQNPRYLITVTGKKLTVTCSQNMNHEYMSWYRQDPGLGLRQIYYSMNVEVTDKGDVPEGYKVSRKEKRNFPLILESPSPNQTSLYFCASSPLGGRIEKLFFGSGTQLSVL.

The CDR3: CASSPSLEAGNTIYF. CDR3 DNA sequence: TGTGCCAGTAGCCCTAGTTTGGAGGCTGGAAACACCATATATTTT. The rearrangement links TRBV19 to TRBJ1-3; no firm D call. The CDR3 runs to 15 residues. V lost 6 bases to trimming and J lost 2 bases, with 14 bases between them. Germline values: CDR1 LNHDA, CDR2 SQIVND (reference sequence).

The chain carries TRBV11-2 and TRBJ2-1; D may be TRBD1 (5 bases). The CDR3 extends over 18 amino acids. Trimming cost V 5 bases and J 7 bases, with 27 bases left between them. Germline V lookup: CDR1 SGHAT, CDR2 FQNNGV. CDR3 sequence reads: CASSHSDLGQVFLNEQFF. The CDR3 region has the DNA TGTGCCAGCAGCCATTCAGATCTGGGGCAGGTGTTCTTAAATGAGCAGTTCTTC.

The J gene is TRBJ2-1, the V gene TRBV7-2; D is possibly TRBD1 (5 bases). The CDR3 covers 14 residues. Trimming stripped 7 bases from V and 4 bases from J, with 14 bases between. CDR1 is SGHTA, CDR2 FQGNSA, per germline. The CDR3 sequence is CASTTGGRYNEQFF. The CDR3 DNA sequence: TGTGCCAGCACAACAGGCGGCAGGTACAATGAGCAGTTCTTC.